The 17 T cell receptor beta chains given below trace back to one sample, sequenced in a study of post-analysis software for immune sequencing data. Unique molecular identifiers were carried by the TCR beta cDNA libraries. TCRdb re-analysed the PCR reads in MiXCR, keeping a single row per CDR3 protein. Of about 800,000 distinct CDR3 sequences in the sample, 25% to 30% were seen once. Antigen specificity for these receptors is unknown. General study points: About 5 TRBV segments appeared more often in patients than in controls, and TRBV5-6, TRBV5-1 and TRBV20-1 were among these.

The sequencing input was blood. All receptors derive from a girl aged 5 to 17 with multiple sclerosis.

The chain recombines TRBV6-5 with TRBJ2-1; D assignment may be TRBD1 or TRBD2 (5 bases each). Germline CDR1 and CDR2: MNHEY and SVGAGI. With 0 bases removed from V and 12 bases from J, the gap between germline ends came to 18 bases. The CDR3 consists of 15 residues. The CDR3 sequence is CASSYSTGTARPQFF. DNA of the CDR3: TGTGCCAGCAGTTACTCAACCGGGACGGCGAGGCCGCAGTTCTTC.

The chain recombines TRBV6-4 with TRBJ1-6, with a weak D call TRBD1 (5 bases). Looked up from germline, CDR1 is MRHNA and CDR2 is SNTAGT. V was cut by 4 bases and J by 7 bases, with 8 bases left in between. This CDR3 is 13 amino acids long. The DNA of the CDR3 is TGTGCCAGCAGTGGGGACCCAAATTCACCCCTCCACTTT. It encodes CASSGDPNSPLHF.

This clonotype was picked up many times. V and J are TRBV15 and TRBJ1-2, with 11 positions matching TRBD1. Germline CDR1 LNHNV, CDR2 YYDKDF (reference sequence). The CDR3 is made up of 17 amino acids. V trimming: 3 bases; J trimming: 8 bases; junction bases outside the gene matches: 14. The CDR3 sequence is CATSSSGTGGLGIGYTF. DNA of the CDR3: TGTGCCACCAGCAGTTCCGGGACAGGGGGTCTCGGTATCGGCTACACCTTC.

This sequence joins TRBV29-1 and TRBJ1-5; TRBD1 is a possible D gene (5 bases). There are 13 residues in the CDR3. V lost 6 bases, J lost 5 bases, and 14 bases lay in between. CDR1 SQVTM and CDR2 ANQGSEA come from the germline V gene. The CDR3 sequence is CSVAGPGDQPQHF. The CDR3 nucleotides are TGCAGCGTAGCGGGGCCTGGGGATCAGCCCCAGCATTTT.

This clonotype was counted many times. V and J are TRBV27 and TRBJ2-7, with 12 nucleotides matching TRBD2. V shed 5 bases, J shed 3 bases, and the junction held 8 bases outside the gene matches. The CDR3 is 16 residues long. The V gene's germline CDR1 is MNHEY and CDR2 SMNVEV (reference sequence). For the CDR3, the DNA is TGTGCCAGCAGTGCATCACTAGCGGGAGGAGGCTACGAGCAGTACTTC. It encodes CASSASLAGGGYEQYF.

The chain links TRBV20-1 to TRBJ2-1; D might be TRBD2 (6 bases). The J call is doubtful: the DNA matches TRBJ2-7 better. The CDR3 covers 15 residues. Germline loops: CDR1 DFQATT, CDR2 SNEGSKA (reference sequence). CDR3 protein: CSARPPERVYNEQYF. The CDR3, as DNA: TGCAGTGCTAGACCGCCGGAGCGGGTCTACAATGAGCAGTACTTC.

This clonotype was observed a few times. The V and J genes are TRBV6-1 and TRBJ2-7; 8 nucleotides align to TRBD1. The J call may be wrong; the DNA end is better matched by TRBJ2-5. The CDR3 length is 12 residues. The germline gives CDR1 MNHNS, CDR2 SASEGT. The CDR3 loop is CASSGQGWTQYF. For the CDR3, the DNA is TGTGCCAGCAGTGGACAGGGGTGGACCCAGTACTTC.

V usage is TRBV20-1 and J usage is TRBJ1-2, with 8 bases matching TRBD1. Germline CDR1 reads DFQATT; CDR2 reads SNEGSKA (reference sequence). With V trimmed by 6 bases and J by 5 bases, 8 bases remained unmatched. The CDR3 consists of 13 residues. For the CDR3, the DNA is TGCAGTGCCCGGGACAGGTCGCTGTATGGCTACACCTTC. It yields the protein CSARDRSLYGYTF.

A word on this clonotype: Its ends do not fully match the called genes, so a read error is possible. The chain links TRBV20-1 to TRBJ2-7; maybe TRBD1 (5 bases). The CDR3 runs to 12 residues. Germline-derived CDR1 and CDR2 are DFQATT and SNEGSKA (reference sequence). CDR3 coding DNA: TGCAGGGCTAGTCGCAGGGCGTACGAGCAGTACTTC. Its protein product is CRASRRAYEQYF.

The chain links TRBV11-2 to TRBJ2-1, with a tentative D call TRBD2 (5 bases). CDR1 is SGHAT and CDR2 is FQNNGV in the germline V gene. The ends were cut back, 0 bases at V and 4 bases at J, with 13 bases in the middle. The CDR3 runs to 16 residues. The CDR3 coding sequence is TGTGCCAGCAGCTTAGATCTTACCAGAGGGTACAATGAGCAGTTCTTC. As protein: CASSLDLTRGYNEQFF.

The V and J genes are TRBV12-3 or TRBV12-4 and TRBJ2-2; D call uncertain. Trimming shortened V by 3 bases and J by 6 bases, and 11 bases separated the two germline ends. The CDR3 loop spans 14 amino acids. CDR3 protein: CASSFVGLSGELFF. The CDR3 DNA is TGTGCCAGCAGTTTTGTGGGTTTATCCGGGGAGCTGTTTTTT.

This clonotype was seen only once. The V and J genes are TRBV12-3 or TRBV12-4 and TRBJ2-3; TRBD2 matches at 7 bases. J lost 4 bases, V lost 4 bases, and 5 bases had no gene match. The CDR3 totals 14 residues. The CDR3 bases are TGTGCCAGCAGTTCTCGGGGAGGGGCAGATACGCAGTATTTT. Translated: CASSSRGGADTQYF.

This clonotype was recorded a few times. The CDR3: CSAPQGGSYNEQFF. The CDR3 DNA reads TGCAGTGCCCCACAGGGGGGGTCCTACAATGAGCAGTTCTTC. The chain uses TRBV20-1 and TRBJ2-1, with D perhaps matching TRBD1 (8 bases). The CDR3 is 14 residues long. V gave up 6 bases and J gave up 1 base, with 13 bases separating them. Germline V lookup: CDR1 DFQATT, CDR2 SNEGSKA (reference sequence).

This clonotype turned up a few times. The J gene is TRBJ1-2, the V gene TRBV27, with TRBD1 matching over 7 bases. V shed 5 bases and J 5 bases; nucleotides not matched to a gene: 11. CDR3 length: 15 amino acids. The V gene's germline CDR1 is MNHEY and CDR2 SMNVEV (reference sequence). CDR3 sequence: CASSPTSGRGYGYTF. CDR3 sequence (DNA): TGTGCCAGCAGTCCCACTTCGGGCAGGGGGTATGGCTACACCTTC.

This clonotype showed up just a few times. This chain uses TRBV29-1 with TRBJ1-2; 12 bases align to TRBD1. CDR1 and CDR2 (germline): SQVTM, ANQGSEA. The J segment lost 4 bases and the V segment lost 7 bases, leaving 10 bases of the junction unmatched. CDR3 length: 15 residues. The DNA of the CDR3 is TGCAGCGATTCCGCGGGGACAGGGGGCCTCTATGGCTACACCTTC. This codes for CSDSAGTGGLYGYTF.

This sequence joins TRBV4-3 and TRBJ1-4; D is ambiguous. CDR3 length: 14 residues. The germline V gene has CDR1 LGHNA and CDR2 YSLEER. Trimming took off 1 base at V and 8 bases at J, with 11 bases between the two ends. CDR3 loop: CASSQGEIREKLFF. CDR3 in DNA: TGCGCCAGCAGCCAAGGGGAGATACGGGAAAAACTGTTTTTT.

The rearrangement joins TRBV24-1 to TRBJ1-2; D perhaps matches TRBD1 (5 bases). V lost 10 bases to trimming and J lost 8 bases, with 13 bases between them. The CDR3 loop spans 11 amino acids. The germline V gene has CDR1 KGHDR and CDR2 SFDVKD. Here the CDR3 DNA reads TGTGCCACGGGGGGGGGAGGCGGCTACACCTTC. Its protein is CATGGGGGYTF.